What follows describes a single TCR beta chain. Germline lookup yields CDR1 LNHDA and CDR2 SQIVND (reference sequence). The CDR3 totals 11 residues. V lost 5 bases, J lost 12 bases, and 11 bases lay in between. The source of the sample is a study of control samples from healthy donors and cancer patients. Produced via immunoSEQ multiplex PCR; TCRdb's table is partial and in-frame only. This repertoire shows about 110,000 clones, around 87% found once; its top ten account for less than 4%. V is TRBV19 and J is TRBJ2-1; D may be TRBD1 or TRBD2 (6 bases each). Sample: PBMCs. The source of this sequence is a woman in her fifties or sixties with lung cancer. This CDR3 reads CASSSRGVQFF. CDR3 nucleotides: TGTGCCAGTAGTTCTAGGGGGGTGCAGTTCTTC.